This TCR beta chain was sequenced during a study of cytotoxic CD8 clonotypes in ibrutinib-treated CLL. This clone was picked up a small number of times. Looked up from germline, CDR1 is LNHDA and CDR2 is SQIVND (reference sequence). V lost 3 bases and J 2 bases, leaving 8 bases between the germline ends. This CDR3 comprises 13 residues. Produced via immunoSEQ multiplex PCR; TCRdb's table is partial and in-frame only. The sample lists 250,000 to 350,000 clones; 76% were seen once. The input for sequencing was PBMCs, taken at disease progression, from a patient treated with ibrutinib. This receptor was taken from a human donor with chronic lymphocytic leukemia. The rearrangement links TRBV19 to TRBJ2-7, with D maybe TRBD2 (5 bases). The CDR3 reads CASSIGEPYEQYF. Here the CDR3 DNA reads TGTGCCAGTAGTATCGGGGAGCCCTACGAGCAGTACTTC.